A selection of T cell receptor beta chains follows, all from one sample in a study of blood T cell repertoires in COVID-19. Produced via immunoSEQ multiplex PCR; TCRdb's table is partial and in-frame only. Among 250,000 to 300,000 clones listed, 85% to 90% were seen once. Source material: PBMCs or T cells enriched from blood (not recorded which). The receptor set was obtained from a woman aged 55-69 years in a cohort exposed to, infected with or recovered from COVID-19 (not recorded which). Each CDR3 is given with its conserved first and last residue. Each record gives: V gene, clone size, J gene, D gene, CDR3 protein, CDR3 DNA. A D gene is named only where the DNA matches it firmly. Rows give clone size only sometimes, using once, few, many, or a class for an expanded clone.

v_gene: TRBV9; abundance: -; j_gene: TRBJ2-1; d_gene: TRBD2; CDR3aa: CASSPTWTSGSLSEQFF; CDR3nt: TGTGCCAGCAGCCCCACATGGACTAGCGGGAGCCTCAGTGAGCAGTTCTTC
v_gene: TRBV18; abundance: -; j_gene: TRBJ2-7; d_gene: TRBD1; CDR3aa: CASSPYRGSYEQYF; CDR3nt: TGTGCCAGCTCACCCTACAGGGGCTCCTACGAGCAGTACTTC
v_gene: TRBV19; abundance: -; j_gene: TRBJ1-1; d_gene: -; CDR3aa: CASSVGREVNTEAFF; CDR3nt: TGTGCCAGTAGTGTGGGCAGGGAAGTGAACACTGAAGCTTTCTTT
v_gene: TRBV4-1; abundance: once; j_gene: TRBJ2-3; d_gene: TRBD1; CDR3aa: CASSLHAGGEGNTQYF; CDR3nt: TGCGCCAGCAGCCTCCACGCAGGGGGCGAAGGGAATACGCAGTATTTT
v_gene: TRBV7-3; abundance: once; j_gene: TRBJ2-1; d_gene: TRBD2; CDR3aa: CASSLGLAGNEQFF; CDR3nt: TGTGCCAGCAGCTTAGGACTAGCGGGAAATGAGCAGTTCTTC
v_gene: TRBV6-5; abundance: -; j_gene: TRBJ2-2; d_gene: -; CDR3aa: CASTFFGSSGELFF; CDR3nt: TGTGCCAGCACCTTCTTCGGGTCTAGCGGGGAGCTGTTTTTT
v_gene: TRBV6-6; abundance: once; j_gene: TRBJ1-2; d_gene: TRBD1; CDR3aa: CASSNSGQGKTF; CDR3nt: TGTGCCAGCAGCAATTCGGGACAGGGAAAGACCTTC
v_gene: TRBV9; abundance: -; j_gene: TRBJ2-6; d_gene: -; CDR3aa: CASSVGQGSGANVLTF; CDR3nt: TGTGCCAGCAGCGTAGGGCAGGGGTCTGGGGCCAACGTCCTGACTTTC
v_gene: TRBV9; abundance: -; j_gene: TRBJ1-1; d_gene: -; CDR3aa: CASSVQGGTEAFF; CDR3nt: TGTGCCAGCAGCGTACAGGGAGGGACTGAAGCTTTCTTT
v_gene: TRBV7-8; abundance: -; j_gene: TRBJ2-7; d_gene: -; CDR3aa: CASSPTGLDYEQYF; CDR3nt: TGTGCCAGCAGCCCTACAGGGTTAGACTACGAGCAGTACTTC
v_gene: TRBV19; abundance: -; j_gene: TRBJ2-3; d_gene: TRBD1; CDR3aa: CASSAAGGADTQYF; CDR3nt: TGTGCCAGTAGTGCGGCAGGGGGAGCAGATACGCAGTATTTT
v_gene: TRBV6-5; abundance: -; j_gene: TRBJ1-1; d_gene: -; CDR3aa: CASSYWETGREAFF; CDR3nt: TGTGCCAGCAGTTACTGGGAGACAGGCCGTGAAGCTTTCTTT
v_gene: TRBV27; abundance: -; j_gene: TRBJ2-1; d_gene: TRBD2; CDR3aa: CASSPRTSPSSYNEQFF; CDR3nt: TGTGCCAGCAGTCCTCGGACTAGCCCAAGCTCCTACAATGAGCAGTTCTTC